The 11 T cell receptor beta chains below were found in one sample sequenced in a study of cytomegalovirus exposure and HLA in healthy donors (dated by TCRdb to 2016 to 2017). Libraries came from the immunoSEQ multiplex PCR assay. A mixture of 60 forward primers for TCR Vbeta segments and 13 reverse primers for TCR Jbeta segments was used in the multiplex PCR. Sourced from immuneACCESS, this table was stored by TCRdb with only in-frame sequences that have V and J called. A share of the clones is absent; for the studies checked, an unresolved V gene accounts for under half, and the remainder has no known explanation. This sample lists around 150,000 clones; roughly 80% were detected once. The ten most abundant clones make up 3.7% of the sample. Sequencing used PBMCs. Receptors originate from a young man in good health and CMV-seropositive.

As DNA, the CDR3 is TGTGCCAGCAGCGACGGAGGGGACTCTGGGGCCAACGTCCTGACTTTC. Translating it yields CASSDGGDSGANVLTF. The J gene is TRBJ2-6, the V gene TRBV9; D possibly corresponds to TRBD2 (6 bases). With 3 bases removed from V and 0 bases from J, the gap between germline ends came to 10 bases. The CDR3 length is 16 residues. In germline, CDR1 is SGDLS, CDR2 YYNGEE.

This chain joins TRBV9 and TRBJ2-1, with TRBD1 identical over 8 bases. Germline CDR1 reads SGDLS; CDR2 reads YYNGEE. There are 16 residues in the CDR3. Losses at the gene ends were 4 bases for V and 7 bases for J; bases not matched to a gene: 13. CDR3 sequence: CASSPLSGQAGNEQFF. The CDR3 nucleotides are TGTGCCAGCAGCCCGCTGTCGGGACAGGCGGGAAATGAGCAGTTCTTC.

The rearrangement uses TRBV5-4 and TRBJ2-5, with D possibly being TRBD2 (6 bases). Per germline, CDR1 SGHNT and CDR2 YYREEE (reference sequence). V was clipped by 3 bases and J by 5 bases, with 20 bases between them. The length of the CDR3 is 16 residues. In DNA, the CDR3 is TGTGCCAGCAGCTGGGGGGAAGGGTACACGGAGGAGACCCAGTACTTC. As protein: CASSWGEGYTEETQYF.

The CDR3 nucleotides read TGTGCCAGCAGTGAAGCGGGGCCACCTAACTATGGCTACACCTTC. It translates to CASSEAGPPNYGYTF. The chain is built from TRBV6-1 and TRBJ1-2, with D possibly matching TRBD1 (5 bases). Germline lookup yields CDR1 MNHNS and CDR2 SASEGT. The CDR3 sequence is 15 residues long. V gave up 0 bases and J gave up 0 bases, with 8 bases separating them.

The V gene is TRBV30, the J gene TRBJ1-6, with D tentatively TRBD1 (5 bases). The CDR3 has 12 amino acids. Germline assignment: CDR1 GTSNPN and CDR2 SVGIG (reference sequence). Trimming took off 5 bases at V and 8 bases at J, with 10 bases between the two ends. CDR3 in amino acids: CAWGDSHSPLHF. The CDR3, as DNA: TGTGCCTGGGGGGACTCCCATTCACCCCTCCACTTT.

The rearrangement joins TRBV6-5 to TRBJ1-2; 8 bases agree with TRBD1. The trim removed 7 bases at V and 8 bases at J, leaving 9 bases unmatched. The CDR3 is 13 residues long. Germline V gene data show CDR1 as MNHEY and CDR2 as SVGAGI. The CDR3 nucleotides are TGTGCCAGCAAGACAGGGGCAGTAATCGGCTACACCTTC. Translated, it gives CASKTGAVIGYTF.

The chain carries TRBV27 and TRBJ2-1; no clear D gene. From germline, CDR1 is MNHEY and CDR2 SMNVEV (reference sequence). V was clipped by 0 bases and J by 0 bases, with 9 bases between them. This CDR3 is 16 amino acids long. The CDR3 loop is CASSLSGFPSYNEQFF. CDR3 in DNA: TGTGCCAGCAGTTTATCCGGTTTCCCCTCCTACAATGAGCAGTTCTTC.

V usage is TRBV29-1 and J usage is TRBJ2-3, with 7 positions matching TRBD1. The CDR3 is 12 residues long. V dropped 4 bases and J dropped 6; count of bases not matched to a gene: 4. Per the germline V gene, CDR1 is SQVTM and CDR2 is ANQGSEA. As DNA, the CDR3 is TGCAGCGTTGGACAGGGTGGTGATACGCAGTATTTT. It specifies CSVGQGGDTQYF.

The chain uses TRBV28 and TRBJ2-7; D is possibly TRBD2 (6 bases). Looked up from germline, CDR1 is MDHEN and CDR2 is SYDVKM. Trimming cost V 5 bases and J 1 base, with 15 bases left between them. The CDR3 consists of 15 residues. CDR3 in DNA: TGTGCCAGCAGTGCGGCTGGGACTGGGTCCTACGAGCAGTACTTC. This translates into CASSAAGTGSYEQYF.

The chain joins TRBV27 to TRBJ1-1; 8 nucleotides align to TRBD1. The CDR3 runs to 14 residues. Trimming removed 5 bases from V and 3 bases from J; junction bases left unmatched: 5. In germline, CDR1 is MNHEY, CDR2 SMNVEV (reference sequence). The DNA for the CDR3 is TGTGCCAGCAGTCCCTCAGGGGGCTACACTGAAGCTTTCTTT. As protein: CASSPSGGYTEAFF.

The rearrangement uses TRBV4-3 and TRBJ2-2, with 8 bases matching TRBD2. V was clipped by 0 bases and J by 5 bases; unmatched bases: 11. Germline V gene sequence: CDR1 LGHNA, CDR2 YSLEER. The CDR3 contains 18 residues. The CDR3 DNA is TGCGCCAGCAGCCAAGAACGTGGTAGCGGGGCAGGGACCGGGGAGCTGTTTTTT. Translated, it gives CASSQERGSGAGTGELFF.